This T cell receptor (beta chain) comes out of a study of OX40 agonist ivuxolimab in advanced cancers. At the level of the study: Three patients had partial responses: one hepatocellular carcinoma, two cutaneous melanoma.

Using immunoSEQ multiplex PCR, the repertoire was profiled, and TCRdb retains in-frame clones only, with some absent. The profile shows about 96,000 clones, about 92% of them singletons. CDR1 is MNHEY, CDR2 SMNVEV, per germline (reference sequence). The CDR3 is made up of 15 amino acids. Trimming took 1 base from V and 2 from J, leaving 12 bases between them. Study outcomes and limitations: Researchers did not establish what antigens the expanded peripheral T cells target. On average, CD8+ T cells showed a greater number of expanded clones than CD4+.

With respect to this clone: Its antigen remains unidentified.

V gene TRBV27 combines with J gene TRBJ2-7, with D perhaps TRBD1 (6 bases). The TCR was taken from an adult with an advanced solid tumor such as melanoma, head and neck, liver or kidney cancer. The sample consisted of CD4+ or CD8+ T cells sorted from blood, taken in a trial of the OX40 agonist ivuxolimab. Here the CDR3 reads CASSLYGQFTYEQYF. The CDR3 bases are TGTGCCAGCAGTTTATACGGACAGTTTACCTACGAGCAGTACTTC.